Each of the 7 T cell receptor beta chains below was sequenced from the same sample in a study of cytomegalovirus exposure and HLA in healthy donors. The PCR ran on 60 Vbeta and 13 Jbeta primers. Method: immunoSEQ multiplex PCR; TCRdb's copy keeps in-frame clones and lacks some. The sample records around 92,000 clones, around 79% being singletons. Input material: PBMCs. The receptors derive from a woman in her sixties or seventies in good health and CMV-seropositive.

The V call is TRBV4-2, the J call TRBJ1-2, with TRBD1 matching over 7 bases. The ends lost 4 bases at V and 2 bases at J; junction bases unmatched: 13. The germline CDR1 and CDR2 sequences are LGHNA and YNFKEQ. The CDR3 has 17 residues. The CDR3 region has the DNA TGTGCCAGCAGCCGGGGGACTGGGGACAGCCAAAACTATGGCTACACCTTC. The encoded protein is CASSRGTGDSQNYGYTF.

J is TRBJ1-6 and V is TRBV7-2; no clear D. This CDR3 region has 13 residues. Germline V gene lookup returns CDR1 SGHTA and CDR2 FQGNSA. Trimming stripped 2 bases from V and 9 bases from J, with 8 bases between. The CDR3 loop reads CASSLTRGSPLHF. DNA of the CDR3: TGTGCCAGCAGCTTAACACGGGGTTCACCCCTCCACTTT.

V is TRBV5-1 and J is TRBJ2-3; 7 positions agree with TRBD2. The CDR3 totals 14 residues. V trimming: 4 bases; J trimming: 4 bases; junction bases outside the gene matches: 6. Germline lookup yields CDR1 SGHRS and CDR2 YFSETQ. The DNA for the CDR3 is TGCGCCAGCAGCCGTAGCGGGTCACCAGATACGCAGTATTTT. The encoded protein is CASSRSGSPDTQYF.

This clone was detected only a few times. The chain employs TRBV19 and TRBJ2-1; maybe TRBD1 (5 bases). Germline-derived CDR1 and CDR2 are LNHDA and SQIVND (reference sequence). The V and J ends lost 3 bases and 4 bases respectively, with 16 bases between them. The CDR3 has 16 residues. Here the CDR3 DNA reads TGTGCCAGTAGTATGGGGCGAGATCCCCCTTACAATGAGCAGTTCTTC. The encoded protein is CASSMGRDPPYNEQFF.

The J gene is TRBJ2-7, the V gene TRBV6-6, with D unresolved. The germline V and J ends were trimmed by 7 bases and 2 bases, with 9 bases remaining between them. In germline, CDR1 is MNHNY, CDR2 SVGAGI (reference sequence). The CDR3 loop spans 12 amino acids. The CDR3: CASTTVPYEQYF. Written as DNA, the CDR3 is TGTGCCAGCACAACAGTACCCTACGAGCAGTACTTC.

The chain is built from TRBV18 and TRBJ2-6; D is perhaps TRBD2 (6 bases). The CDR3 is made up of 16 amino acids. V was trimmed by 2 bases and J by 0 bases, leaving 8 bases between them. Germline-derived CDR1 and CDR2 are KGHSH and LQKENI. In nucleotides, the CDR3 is TGTGCCAGCTCACCAACGGGGGTCTCTGGGGCCAACGTCCTGACTTTC. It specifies CASSPTGVSGANVLTF. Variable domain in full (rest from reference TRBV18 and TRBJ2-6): NAGVMQNPRHLVRRRGQEARLRCSPMKGHSHVYWYRQLPEEGLKFMVYLQKENIIDESGMPKERFSAEFPKEGPSILRIQQVVRGDSAAYFCASSPTGVSGANVLTFGAGSRLTVL.

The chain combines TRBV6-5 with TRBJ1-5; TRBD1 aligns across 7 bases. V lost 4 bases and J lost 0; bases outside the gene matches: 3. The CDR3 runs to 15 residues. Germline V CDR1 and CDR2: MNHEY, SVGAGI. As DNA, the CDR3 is TGTGCCAGCAGTTTACAGGGGAATAGCAATCAGCCCCAGCATTTT. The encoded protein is CASSLQGNSNQPQHF.